These 29 T cell receptor beta chains were sequenced from one sample in a study of CD8 T cells in ankylosing spondylitis. TCRdb re-called the 5' RACE reads with MiXCR, one entry per CDR3 protein. Here the sample spans roughly 250,000 distinct CDR3 sequences, over 9.5% being singletons. The sequenced sample consisted of blood, either unsorted or a sorted T cell fraction (not recorded which). Receptors were obtained from a male donor with ankylosing spondylitis or in good health (not recorded which).

This clonotype appeared many times. This chain connects TRBV10-3 to TRBJ1-1; maybe TRBD1 (5 bases). With 10 bases removed from V and 3 bases from J, the gap between germline ends came to 9 bases. This CDR3 has 11 residues. The germline V gene has CDR1 ENHRY and CDR2 SYGVKD. CDR3 in amino acids: CATREDTEAFF. Written as DNA, the CDR3 is TGTGCCACCAGGGAGGACACTGAAGCTTTCTTT.

This clonotype was counted only a few times. J is TRBJ1-1 and V is TRBV11-2; D possibly corresponds to TRBD1 (5 bases). This CDR3 region has 15 residues. Germline V gene lookup returns CDR1 SGHAT and CDR2 FQNNGV. Trimming removed 5 bases from V and 1 base from J, with 14 bases in between. The CDR3 is CASSPPPGGNTEAFF. In DNA form, the CDR3 reads TGTGCCAGCAGCCCACCTCCGGGGGGGAACACTGAAGCTTTCTTT.

About this clonotype itself: A much larger clonotype is one base distant, so this may be a read error. The chain is built from TRBV12-3 or TRBV12-4 and TRBJ2-2, with D unresolved. Trimming took off 5 bases at V and 6 bases at J, with 19 bases between the two ends. The CDR3 covers 16 residues. The CDR3 nucleotides are TGTGCCAGCAGTCTGATAACAACGGGCGACGCCGGGGAGCTGTTTTTT. Amino acids: CASSLITTGDAGELFF.

Many counts were recorded for this clonotype. The genes are TRBV5-1 and TRBJ2-1, with D perhaps TRBD1 (6 bases). With 4 bases removed from V and 9 bases from J, the gap between germline ends came to 8 bases. There are 11 residues in the CDR3. The germline V gene has CDR1 SGHRS and CDR2 YFSETQ. This CDR3 is CASSRTAEQFF. The CDR3 DNA reads TGCGCCAGCAGCCGGACAGCTGAGCAGTTCTTC. The variable domain in full, completed from reference TRBV5-1 and TRBJ2-1, reads KAGVTQTPRYLIKTRGQQVTLSCSPISGHRSVSWYQQTPGQGLQFLFEYFSETQRNKGNFPGRFSGRQFSNSRSEMNVSTLELGDSALYLCASSRTAEQFFGPGTRLTVL.

This clonotype was observed at least ten times. The chain recombines TRBV11-2 with TRBJ2-1, with D uncertain. Germline V CDR1 and CDR2: SGHAT, FQNNGV. CDR3 length equals 13 residues. V lost 7 bases, J lost 7 bases, and 14 bases lay in between. The CDR3 loop reads CASTLTEQNEQFF. In DNA, the CDR3 is TGTGCCAGCACCCTGACGGAGCAAAATGAGCAGTTCTTC.

This clonotype was found many times. The chain joins TRBV29-1 to TRBJ2-5; 7 positions agree with TRBD1. Germline-derived CDR1 and CDR2 are SQVTM and ANQGSEA. V dropped 3 bases and J dropped 3; count of bases not matched to a gene: 7. The CDR3 runs to 14 residues. CDR3 protein: CSVEGYGTEETQYF. The CDR3 DNA is TGCAGCGTTGAGGGTTACGGGACAGAAGAGACCCAGTACTTC.

The chain carries TRBV18 and TRBJ2-1; TRBD1 matches 9 bases. The CDR3 runs to 14 residues. V gave up 0 bases and J gave up 7 bases; unmatched junction bases: 1. Germline lookup yields CDR1 KGHSH and CDR2 LQKENI. CDR3 DNA sequence: TGTGCCAGCTCACCACCGGGGACAGGGAATGAGCAGTTCTTC. It translates to CASSPPGTGNEQFF.

This clonotype was seen at least ten times. The V gene is TRBV5-1, the J gene TRBJ1-2; D unclear. Germline lookup yields CDR1 SGHRS and CDR2 YFSETQ. The length of the CDR3 is 14 residues. V was shortened by 4 bases and J by 8 bases, with 18 bases between the two germline ends. The DNA for the CDR3 is TGCGCCAGCAGCCCTTCGAGTCCCTTAGGCGGCTACACCTTC. It specifies CASSPSSPLGGYTF. Full variable domain (rest looked up from reference TRBV5-1 and TRBJ1-2): KAGVTQTPRYLIKTRGQQVTLSCSPISGHRSVSWYQQTPGQGLQFLFEYFSETQRNKGNFPGRFSGRQFSNSRSEMNVSTLELGDSALYLCASSPSSPLGGYTFGSGTRLTVV.

At least ten counts were recorded for this clonotype. V usage is TRBV15 and J usage is TRBJ1-3, with D possibly being TRBD1 (5 bases). With 5 bases removed from V and 1 base from J, the gap between germline ends came to 15 bases. Germline CDR1 reads LNHNV; CDR2 reads YYDKDF (reference sequence). The CDR3 loop spans 16 amino acids. The CDR3 loop reads CATSRAGRSSGNTIYF. DNA for the CDR3: TGTGCCACCAGCCGGGCGGGACGGTCTTCTGGAAACACCATATATTTT. The full variable domain, its missing parts supplied by reference TRBV15 and TRBJ1-3, is DAMVIQNPRYQVTQFGKPVTLSCSQTLNHNVMYWYQQKSSQAPKLLFHYYDKDFNNEADTPDNFQSRRPNTSFCFLDIRSPGLGDTAMYLCATSRAGRSSGNTIYFGEGSWLTVV.

The V call is TRBV7-2, the J call TRBJ2-5, with TRBD1 identical over 8 bases. Trimming removed 5 bases from V and 5 bases from J; junction bases left unmatched: 7. Germline loops: CDR1 SGHTA, CDR2 FQGNSA. The CDR3 runs 14 residues. CDR3 coding DNA: TGTGCCAGCAGCGCAAAGACAGGGGTGGAGACCCAGTACTTC. This gives the protein CASSAKTGVETQYF.

Concerning this clonotype itself: Relative to the germline gene, one junction end is altered; a read error may explain this. V gene TRBV6-1 combines with J gene TRBJ2-7; TRBD1 matches at 8 bases. The CDR3 runs to 18 residues. Germline lookup yields CDR1 MNHNS and CDR2 SASEGT. CDR3 in amino acids: CASREASLTGVLGYEQYF. The CDR3 nucleotides read TGTGCCAGCAGGGAAGCCTCCCTGACAGGGGTCTTAGGGTACGAGCAGTACTTC.

This clonotype appeared many times. The chain combines TRBV20-1 with TRBJ1-2, with D possibly matching TRBD1 (6 bases). Deletions cut 6 bases from V and 3 bases from J, with 14 bases between. Germline CDR1 DFQATT, CDR2 SNEGSKA (reference sequence). This CDR3 region has 13 residues. The CDR3: CSASAGAYYGYTF. The CDR3 DNA reads as TGCAGTGCGTCCGCAGGGGCGTACTATGGCTACACCTTC.

This clonotype occurred many times. J is TRBJ2-1 and V is TRBV3-1, with 7 positions matching TRBD1. The trim removed 4 bases at V and 4 bases at J, leaving 13 bases unmatched. The CDR3 loop spans 17 amino acids. Germline V gives CDR1 LGHDT, CDR2 YNNKEL (reference sequence). The CDR3 spells CASSRRVWDSIYNEQFF. In DNA form, the CDR3 reads TGTGCCAGCAGCCGTAGGGTCTGGGACAGTATATACAATGAGCAGTTCTTC.

This clonotype has ten or more counts. The chain is built from TRBV5-1 and TRBJ2-2; D is undetermined. The V end lost 7 bases, the J end lost 0 bases, and 4 bases lay between the germline ends. This CDR3 has 12 amino acids. The germline V gene has CDR1 SGHRS and CDR2 YFSETQ. This chain's CDR3 is CASPTNTGELFF. CDR3 in DNA: TGCGCCAGCCCCACGAACACCGGGGAGCTGTTTTTT.

This clonotype was counted between two and nine times. The V call is TRBV6-1, the J call TRBJ1-5; D not certain. The CDR3 has 13 residues. V dropped 8 bases and J dropped 4 bases, with 12 bases sitting between them. Germline assignment: CDR1 MNHNS and CDR2 SASEGT. The CDR3 loop is CASGPGGNQPQHF. CDR3 sequence (DNA): TGTGCCAGCGGGCCAGGCGGAAATCAGCCCCAGCATTTT.

This clonotype was counted many times. The chain employs TRBV6-5 and TRBJ2-1, with 8 nucleotides matching TRBD2. The junction had 12 bases not matched to a gene; V was cut back by 4 bases and J by 4 bases. CDR1 MNHEY and CDR2 SVGAGI come from the germline V gene. The CDR3 is 17 amino acids. The CDR3 region is CASSSGLGGRIYNEQFF. In DNA form, the CDR3 reads TGTGCCAGCAGTTCTGGACTCGGCGGGAGGATATACAATGAGCAGTTCTTC.

In this sample, this clonotype turned up many times. V and J are TRBV10-3 and TRBJ2-5, with TRBD2 identical over 8 bases. CDR1 and CDR2 (germline): ENHRY, SYGVKD. With 4 bases clipped from V and 4 bases from J, the junction kept 2 bases outside the gene matches. CDR3 length equals 13 residues. CDR3 region: CAISASGRETQYF. In DNA form, the CDR3 reads TGTGCCATCAGTGCAAGCGGGAGAGAGACCCAGTACTTC.

This clonotype was counted at least ten times. The genes are TRBV6-1 and TRBJ2-3; D remains unclear. The germline V and J ends were trimmed by 10 bases and 2 bases, with 22 bases remaining between them. Germline loops: CDR1 MNHNS, CDR2 SASEGT. This CDR3 region has 16 residues. The CDR3 region is CATGPNLGRFTDTQYF. The CDR3 DNA sequence: TGTGCCACCGGACCAAACCTGGGCCGTTTCACAGATACGCAGTATTTT.

The table lists this clonotype with many counts. The chain uses TRBV20-1 and TRBJ1-2; TRBD1 is a possible D gene (6 bases). Germline V CDR1 and CDR2: DFQATT, SNEGSKA (reference sequence). The ends were cut back, 5 bases at V and 3 bases at J, with 10 bases in the middle. The CDR3 loop spans 12 amino acids. The CDR3 is CSAATGYYGYTF. The DNA for the CDR3 is TGCAGTGCTGCTACAGGGTACTATGGCTACACCTTC.

This clonotype was observed once. The rearrangement joins TRBV9 to TRBJ2-5, with a possible D match to TRBD1 (6 bases). This CDR3 is built from 14 residues. Germline CDR1 SGDLS, CDR2 YYNGEE. The V and J ends lost 0 bases and 0 bases respectively, with 6 bases between them. The CDR3 here is CASSVGTDQETQYF. Here the CDR3 DNA reads TGTGCCAGCAGCGTAGGGACAGACCAAGAGACCCAGTACTTC.

This clonotype was seen at least ten times. This chain connects TRBV6-5 to TRBJ1-6; D is unclear. V was pared by 4 bases and J by 7 bases, with 5 bases between. This CDR3 is built from 12 residues. CDR1 and CDR2 (germline): MNHEY, SVGAGI. The CDR3 sequence: CASSFNNSPLHF. The CDR3 DNA follows: TGTGCCAGCAGTTTCAACAATTCACCCCTCCACTTT.

This clonotype was seen many times. The germline gene is not matched at one end of the junction; a read error may be the cause. The genes are TRBV5-1 and TRBJ2-3; D gene unclear. The CDR3 has 12 residues. In germline, CDR1 is SGHRS, CDR2 YFSETQ. The CDR3 DNA is TGTGCCAGCAGCTGGGGCACAGATACGCAGTATTTT. It encodes CASSWGTDTQYF.

This sequence joins TRBV20-1 and TRBJ1-5; 11 bases line up with TRBD1. Trimming cost V 0 bases and J 5 bases; bases outside gene matches: 3. The germline CDR1 and CDR2 sequences are DFQATT and SNEGSKA (reference sequence). The CDR3 is 15 residues long. The CDR3: CSARDRTGGDQPQHF. The DNA for the CDR3 is TGCAGTGCTAGAGATCGGACAGGGGGCGATCAGCCCCAGCATTTT.

This clonotype was seen repeatedly, ten times or more. V is TRBV5-1 and J is TRBJ2-1, with D possibly being TRBD2 (7 bases). Germline values: CDR1 SGHRS, CDR2 YFSETQ. The CDR3 has 15 amino acids. Trimming pared 7 bases from V and 0 bases from J, leaving 14 bases between. As DNA, the CDR3 is TGCGCCAGCCGTATCCGGGGGGCCTCCTACAATGAGCAGTTCTTC. Encoded protein: CASRIRGASYNEQFF.

This clonotype has a single count. The CDR3 here is CASSSTGGSSYEQYF. The CDR3 region has the DNA TGTGCCAGCAGCTCCACAGGGGGAAGCTCCTACGAGCAGTACTTC. This chain connects TRBV5-4 to TRBJ2-7, with 8 bases identical to TRBD1. Unmatched junction bases numbered 5, after V lost 3 bases and J lost 0 bases. This CDR3 comprises 15 residues. In germline, CDR1 is SGHNT, CDR2 YYREEE (reference sequence).

Turning to this clonotype: Possible read error: a much larger clone is one base away. The chain joins TRBV7-2 to TRBJ2-3; 11 positions match TRBD2. CDR3 length equals 16 residues. After removal of 5 bases from V and 2 bases from J, the junction contained 6 bases not matched to a gene. Germline-derived CDR1 and CDR2 are SGHTA and FQGNSA. The CDR3 is CASSQRLAGSTDTQYF. CDR3 in DNA: TGTGCCAGCAGCCAGAGACTAGCGGGGTCCACAGATACGCAGTATTTT. Looking up the rest from reference TRBV7-2 and TRBJ2-3 gives the full variable domain: GAGVSQSPSNKVTEKGKDVELRCDPISGHTALYWYRQSLGQGLEFLIYFQGNSAPDKSGLPSDRFSAERTGGSVSTLTIQRTQQEDSAVYLCASSQRLAGSTDTQYFGPGTRLTVL.

The genes are TRBV7-9 and TRBJ1-4; D is undetermined. Germline CDR1 is SEHNR and CDR2 is FQNEAQ (reference sequence). Trimming removed 7 bases at V and 1 base at J, with 19 bases between. The CDR3 consists of 17 residues. CDR3 loop: CASTLGRAGGTNEKLFF. Written as DNA, the CDR3 is TGTGCCAGCACCCTTGGGAGAGCCGGCGGAACTAATGAAAAACTGTTTTTT. The whole variable domain, remainder taken from reference TRBV7-9 and TRBJ1-4, is DTGVSQNPRHKITKRGQNVTFRCDPISEHNRLYWYRQTLGQGPEFLTYFQNEAQLEKSRLLSDRFSAERPKGSFSTLEIQRTEQGDSAMYLCASTLGRAGGTNEKLFFGSGTQLSVL.

This clonotype was recorded a few times. The chain joins TRBV20-1 to TRBJ1-1, with TRBD1 identical over 7 bases. Germline V gene data show CDR1 as DFQATT and CDR2 as SNEGSKA (reference sequence). The CDR3 runs to 14 residues. With 7 bases clipped from V and 1 base from J, the junction kept 9 bases outside the gene matches. Here the CDR3 reads CSVSAGTANTEAFF. The DNA for the CDR3 is TGCAGTGTCTCCGCCGGGACAGCGAACACTGAAGCTTTCTTT.

At least ten counts were recorded for this clonotype. The V call is TRBV6-2 or TRBV6-3, the J call TRBJ2-1; 10 positions agree with TRBD2. V lost 6 bases, J lost 6 bases, and 8 bases stayed unmatched. There are 15 residues in the CDR3. CDR1 is MNHEY and CDR2 is SVGEGT in the germline V gene. CDR3 loop: CASRPSGRGVNEQFF. CDR3 DNA: TGTGCCAGCAGACCCAGCGGGAGGGGGGTCAATGAGCAGTTCTTC.